These 27 T cell receptor beta chains share one sample of origin, sequenced in a study of Ad26.COV2.S vaccination and SARS-CoV-2 variants. Treatment specified: around 19 received Ad26.COV2.S at low or high dose, single or two shots; about 5 received placebo; per-sample allocation not given. Material that was analyzed had been drawn on day 63 after the first vaccine or placebo injection. Produced via immunoSEQ multiplex PCR; TCRdb's table is partial and in-frame only. The sample has 380,000 or so clones, about four fifths seen once. This specimen was peripheral blood, taken in a trial of Ad26.COV2.S vaccine versus placebo. The receptors derive from a person between 18 and 59 years old who received the Ad26.COV2.S COVID-19 vaccine or a placebo.

The gene calls are TRBV6-5 and TRBJ1-5; D call uncertain. Trimming shortened V by 6 bases and J by 5 bases, and 11 bases separated the two germline ends. This CDR3 has 13 residues. Germline V gene data show CDR1 as MNHEY and CDR2 as SVGAGI. CDR3 DNA: TGTGCCAGCAGGGTATCGGGTCATCAGCCCCAGCATTTT. Encoded protein: CASRVSGHQPQHF.

The genes are TRBV6-6 and TRBJ1-4; tentative D call: TRBD1 (6 bases). V lost 5 bases and J 6 bases, leaving 13 bases between the germline ends. The germline gives CDR1 MNHNY, CDR2 SVGAGI (reference sequence). The CDR3 has 14 residues. The CDR3 loop is CASSHDRMDEKLFF. In DNA form, the CDR3 reads TGTGCCAGCAGTCACGACAGGATGGATGAAAAACTGTTTTTT.

This chain links TRBV4-2 with TRBJ1-2, with D uncertain. Germline V CDR1 and CDR2: LGHNA, YNFKEQ. The CDR3 spans 16 residues. Trimming pared 0 bases from V and 8 bases from J, leaving 19 bases between. CDR3 protein: CASSQDRVLGVGGYTF. CDR3 nucleotide sequence: TGTGCCAGCAGCCAAGATAGGGTTTTGGGAGTTGGGGGCTACACCTTC.

V is TRBV25-1 and J is TRBJ1-3; D unresolved. Germline assignment: CDR1 MGHDK and CDR2 SYGVNS. V was cut by 0 bases and J by 0 bases, with 6 bases left in between. The CDR3 extends over 15 amino acids. CDR3 residues: CASSEYQDSGNTIYF. The CDR3 nucleotides read TGTGCCAGCAGTGAATACCAAGACTCTGGAAACACCATATATTTT.

This rearrangement joins TRBV2 to TRBJ1-5; TRBD1 might be the D (5 bases). CDR1 is SNHLY and CDR2 is FYNNEI in the germline V gene. Trimming stripped 3 bases from V and 7 bases from J, with 10 bases between. The CDR3 has 13 residues. The CDR3 spells CASSEFGGQPQHF. The CDR3 bases are TGTGCCAGCAGTGAGTTTGGGGGACAGCCCCAGCATTTT.

The chain couples TRBV4-1 to TRBJ2-1; 7 bases agree with TRBD2. V lost 2 bases, J lost 3 bases, and 7 bases stayed unmatched. The length of the CDR3 is 16 residues. CDR1 and CDR2 from the germline V gene are MGHRA and YSYEKL. The CDR3 here is CASSQIGRGNYNEQFF. CDR3 coding DNA: TGCGCCAGCAGCCAAATAGGGCGGGGGAACTACAATGAGCAGTTCTTC.

The genes are TRBV20-1 and TRBJ2-3, with D maybe TRBD2 (5 bases). Germline CDR1 DFQATT, CDR2 SNEGSKA (reference sequence). Trimming took 3 bases from V and 0 from J, leaving 13 bases between them. This CDR3 is built from 15 residues. DNA of the CDR3: TGCAGTGCTAGTCAAGGAGGCTCTAGCACAGATACGCAGTATTTT. Amino acid sequence: CSASQGGSSTDTQYF.

This chain joins TRBV3-1 (or the pseudogene TRBV3-2) and TRBJ2-7; 12 nucleotides match TRBD2. Germline V gene sequence: CDR1 LGHDT, CDR2 YNNKEL (reference sequence). CDR3 length equals 16 residues. The trim removed 0 bases at V and 5 bases at J, leaving 5 bases unmatched. The CDR3 loop is CASSQDRLAGEDEQYF. In DNA form, the CDR3 reads TGTGCCAGCAGCCAAGACCGACTAGCGGGAGAAGACGAGCAGTACTTC.

The chain recombines TRBV6-5 with TRBJ1-4; D gene uncertain. The CDR3 is made up of 14 amino acids. Germline values: CDR1 MNHEY, CDR2 SVGAGI. The ends were cut back, 10 bases at V and 8 bases at J, with 20 bases in the middle. CDR3 nucleotides: TGTGCCACCTCTTATGGGGATGCTGAGGAAAAACTGTTTTTT. Protein sequence: CATSYGDAEEKLFF.

The V and J genes are TRBV5-1 and TRBJ1-1; perhaps TRBD1 as D (5 bases). Trimming removed 1 base from V and 5 bases from J, with 12 bases in between. The CDR3 totals 14 residues. Germline V gene sequence: CDR1 SGHRS, CDR2 YFSETQ. The CDR3 DNA is TGCGCCAGCAGCTTGTACGGGGCTACAACTGAAGCTTTCTTT. It codes for CASSLYGATTEAFF.

V usage is TRBV27 and J usage is TRBJ1-2; D call uncertain. This CDR3 contains 13 residues. Germline assignment: CDR1 MNHEY and CDR2 SMNVEV (reference sequence). The V gene lost 2 bases and the J gene lost 0 bases, with 4 bases spanning the gap. Here the CDR3 DNA reads TGTGCCAGCAGTTTAACTCCTAACTATGGCTACACCTTC. Protein sequence: CASSLTPNYGYTF.

The chain carries TRBV2 and TRBJ1-5; 8 bases map to TRBD1. The trim removed 4 bases at V and 7 bases at J, leaving 6 bases unmatched. The germline V gene encodes CDR1 SNHLY and CDR2 FYNNEI. The CDR3 spans 14 residues. The CDR3 nucleotides read TGTGCCAGCAGTGTCCAGGGGGCGGACCAGCCCCAGCATTTT. Its translation: CASSVQGADQPQHF.

This clone was seen only once. This chain connects TRBV19 to TRBJ2-7; 8 nucleotides match TRBD2. The CDR3 has 13 residues. J was trimmed by 7 bases and V by 5 bases; bases with no gene match: 7. Germline V gene data show CDR1 as LNHDA and CDR2 as SQIVND (reference sequence). The CDR3 sequence: CASSQAGAREQYF. Here the CDR3 DNA reads TGTGCCAGTAGTCAAGCGGGAGCTAGAGAGCAGTACTTC.

The chain employs TRBV6-2 or TRBV6-3 and TRBJ1-2; D is uncertain. The germline V and J ends were trimmed by 6 bases and 0 bases, with 11 bases remaining between them. This CDR3 spans 14 amino acids. Germline CDR1 and CDR2: MNHEY and SVGEGT. The CDR3 sequence is CASSRLLANYGYTF. The CDR3 DNA reads as TGTGCCAGCAGCCGATTATTAGCTAACTATGGCTACACCTTC.

The V gene is TRBV7-9, the J gene TRBJ2-7; TRBD1 might be the D (6 bases). Between the trimmed V and J ends, which lost 4 bases and 2 bases, there was a span of 9 bases. Germline CDR1 SEHNR, CDR2 FQNEAQ (reference sequence). The length of the CDR3 is 13 residues. The CDR3 nucleotides read TGTGCCAGCAGCTCTAGGACAGCCTACGAGCAGTACTTC. Translation gives CASSSRTAYEQYF. Drawing the rest from reference TRBV7-9 and TRBJ2-7, the complete variable domain is DTGVSQNPRHKITKRGQNVTFRCDPISEHNRLYWYRQTLGQGPEFLTYFQNEAQLEKSRLLSDRFSAERPKGSFSTLEIQRTEQGDSAMYLCASSSRTAYEQYFGPGTRLTVT.

The chain has TRBV15 and TRBJ2-1, with 12 bases fitting TRBD2. Germline trimming cut 1 base from V and 0 bases from J; bases unmatched to any gene: 4. Germline CDR1 and CDR2: LNHNV and YYDKDF (reference sequence). This CDR3 region has 18 residues. The CDR3 DNA reads as TGTGCCACCAGCAGAGGACTAGCGGGGGTAAGCTCCTACAATGAGCAGTTCTTC. The encoded protein is CATSRGLAGVSSYNEQFF.

The chain couples TRBV24-1 to TRBJ2-5, with 8 positions matching TRBD2. After removal of 2 bases from V and 2 bases from J, the junction contained 6 bases not matched to a gene. There are 16 residues in the CDR3. In germline, CDR1 is KGHDR, CDR2 SFDVKD. This CDR3 is CATSDWGSGGQETQYF. CDR3 nucleotides: TGTGCCACCAGTGATTGGGGAAGCGGGGGTCAAGAGACCCAGTACTTC.

V and J are TRBV6-5 and TRBJ1-2; a weak D match, TRBD1 (5 bases). Germline lookup yields CDR1 MNHEY and CDR2 SVGAGI. Deletions cut 7 bases from V and 4 bases from J, with 19 bases between. This CDR3 contains 15 residues. CDR3 sequence (DNA): TGTGCCAGCAACTACTACCAGGGTTCTCTCTATGGCTACACCTTC. The encoded protein is CASNYYQGSLYGYTF.

The chain has TRBV28 and TRBJ1-1, with 11 nucleotides matching TRBD1. The germline V gene encodes CDR1 MDHEN and CDR2 SYDVKM. CDR3 length: 16 residues. The junction had 11 bases not matched to a gene; V was cut back by 10 bases and J by 1 base. The CDR3 spells CAISGQGVRQNTEAFF. As DNA, the CDR3 is TGTGCCATCTCGGGACAGGGGGTGCGTCAGAACACTGAAGCTTTCTTT.

This chain links TRBV25-1 with TRBJ1-5; maybe TRBD1 (5 bases). Trimming took off 4 bases at V and 6 bases at J, with 13 bases between the two ends. This CDR3 region has 14 residues. CDR1 is MGHDK and CDR2 is SYGVNS in the germline V gene. The CDR3 loop is CASSARETGQPQHF. CDR3 bases: TGTGCCAGCAGTGCCAGGGAGACGGGTCAGCCCCAGCATTTT.

CDR3 loop: CASSVVDRGYGYTF. The DNA for the CDR3 is TGTGCCAGCAGCGTAGTCGACCGGGGCTATGGCTACACCTTC. V gene TRBV9 combines with J gene TRBJ1-2; D not resolved. The CDR3 covers 14 residues. Per germline, CDR1 SGDLS and CDR2 YYNGEE. V was clipped by 0 bases and J by 4 bases, with 10 bases between them.

This clone was detected only a few times. This chain connects TRBV2 to TRBJ2-3; D remains unclear. Deletions cut 3 bases from V and 5 bases from J, with 21 bases between. Germline-derived CDR1 and CDR2 are SNHLY and FYNNEI. This CDR3 comprises 17 residues. The CDR3 DNA is TGTGCCAGCAGTGATCCCTTGGACCCGATTGCCGTAGATACGCAGTATTTT. Protein sequence: CASSDPLDPIAVDTQYF. Supplemented by reference TRBV2 and TRBJ2-3, the full variable domain reads EPEVTQTPSHQVTQMGQEVILRCVPISNHLYFYWYRQILGQKVEFLVSFYNNEISEKSEIFDDQFSVERPDGSNFTLKIRSTKLEDSAMYFCASSDPLDPIAVDTQYFGPGTRLTVL.

Here the CDR3 DNA reads TGTGCCAGCAGCTTGGGACGTCGGGTACGGGAGACCCAGTACTTC. It encodes CASSLGRRVRETQYF. This rearrangement joins TRBV11-2 to TRBJ2-5, with D perhaps given as TRBD1 or TRBD2 (5 bases each). The germline V gene has CDR1 SGHAT and CDR2 FQNNGV. V was clipped by 3 bases and J by 5 bases, with 16 bases between them. The CDR3 consists of 15 residues.

The chain has TRBV5-1 and TRBJ2-2; D unresolved. CDR1 and CDR2 (germline): SGHRS, YFSETQ. The V gene lost 4 bases and the J gene lost 3 bases, with 13 bases spanning the gap. There are 15 residues in the CDR3. The CDR3 coding sequence is TGCGCCAGCAGCATTCAGGACCTTGACACCGGGGAGCTGTTTTTT. Its translation: CASSIQDLDTGELFF.

The gene calls are TRBV5-6 and TRBJ2-5; perhaps TRBD2 as D (6 bases). Between the trimmed V and J ends, which lost 4 bases and 5 bases, there was a span of 21 bases. Per the germline V gene, CDR1 is SGHDT and CDR2 is YYEEEE. The CDR3 spans 16 residues. CDR3 DNA: TGTGCCAGCAGCCCCGGGTGGGGGACTGCAGGGGAGACCCAGTACTTC. Translating it yields CASSPGWGTAGETQYF.

This clone has only a few counts. Sequence at one end of the junction differs from germline and may be a read error. The genes are TRBV5-1 and TRBJ2-7; perhaps TRBD1 as D (6 bases). Germline lookup yields CDR1 SGHRS and CDR2 YFSETQ. The CDR3 runs to 11 residues. CDR3 nucleotides: TGCGCCAGCAGTCCCCCTAGGGGGAAGGACTTC. Its translation is CASSPPRGKDF.

V gene TRBV19 combines with J gene TRBJ2-5, with a possible D match to TRBD2 (6 bases). Germline V gives CDR1 LNHDA, CDR2 SQIVND (reference sequence). The ends were cut back, 3 bases at V and 4 bases at J, with 12 bases in the middle. The CDR3 runs to 14 residues. The chain's CDR3 is CASSITGLGETQYF. The CDR3 nucleotides are TGTGCCAGTAGTATTACGGGACTCGGAGAGACCCAGTACTTC. The whole variable domain, remainder taken from reference TRBV19 and TRBJ2-5, is DGGITQSPKYLFRKEGQNVTLSCEQNLNHDAMYWYRQDPGQGLRLIYYSQIVNDFQKGDIAEGYSVSREKKESFPLTVTSAQKNPTAFYLCASSITGLGETQYFGPGTRLLVL.